The clone carrying this T cell receptor beta chain appeared a single time. Its matching antigen is unknown. Germline V lookup: CDR1 GTSNPN, CDR2 SVGIG (reference sequence). This CDR3 is built from 14 residues. J was trimmed by 7 bases and V by 0 bases; bases with no gene match: 3. Libraries were prepared by immunoSEQ multiplex PCR; TCRdb keeps only in-frame clonotypes and omits some of them. The data contain around 450,000 clones, 75% to 95% of them singletons. The data stem from a study of Ad26.COV2.S vaccination and SARS-CoV-2 variants. The treatment was: 15 to 20 received Ad26.COV2.S at low or high dose, single or two shots; 5 received placebo; per-sample allocation not given. Following the first vaccine or placebo injection, samples were taken on day 63. Whole-study findings and limits: Spike-specific TCR breadth was greater in vaccine than placebo recipients.

The chain recombines TRBV30 with TRBJ2-7; 13 bases agree with TRBD2. Sample: peripheral blood, taken in a trial of Ad26.COV2.S vaccine versus placebo. This sequence was found in a person aged 18 to 59 who received the Ad26.COV2.S COVID-19 vaccine or a placebo. CDR3 region: CAWSVLLAGGEQYF. As DNA, the CDR3 is TGTGCCTGGAGTGTTTTACTAGCGGGGGGGGAGCAGTACTTC.